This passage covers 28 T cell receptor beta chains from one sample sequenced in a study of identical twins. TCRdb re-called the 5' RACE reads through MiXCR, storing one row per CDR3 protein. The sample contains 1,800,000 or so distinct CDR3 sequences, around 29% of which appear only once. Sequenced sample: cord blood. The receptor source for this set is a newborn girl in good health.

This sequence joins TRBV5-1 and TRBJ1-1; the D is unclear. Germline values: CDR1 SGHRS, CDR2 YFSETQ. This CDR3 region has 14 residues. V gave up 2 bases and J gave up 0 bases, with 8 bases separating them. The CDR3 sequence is CASSFNNLNTEAFF. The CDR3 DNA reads TGCGCCAGCAGCTTTAACAACCTGAACACTGAAGCTTTCTTT.

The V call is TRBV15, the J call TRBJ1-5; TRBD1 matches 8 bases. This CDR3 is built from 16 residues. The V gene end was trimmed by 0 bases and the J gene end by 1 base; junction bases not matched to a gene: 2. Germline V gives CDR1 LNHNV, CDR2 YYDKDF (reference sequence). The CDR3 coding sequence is TGTGCCACCAGCAGAGACAGGGGGCGAAGCAATCAGCCCCAGCATTTT. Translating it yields CATSRDRGRSNQPQHF.

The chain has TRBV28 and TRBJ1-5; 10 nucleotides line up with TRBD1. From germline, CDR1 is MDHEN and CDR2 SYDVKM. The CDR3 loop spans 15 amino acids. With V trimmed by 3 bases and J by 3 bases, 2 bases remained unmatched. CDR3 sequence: CASSFDRGLNQPQHF. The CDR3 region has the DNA TGTGCCAGCAGTTTTGACAGGGGGCTCAATCAGCCCCAGCATTTT. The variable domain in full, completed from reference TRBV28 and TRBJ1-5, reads DVKVTQSSRYLVKRTGEKVFLECVQDMDHENMFWYRQDPGLGLRLIYFSYDVKMKEKGDIPEGYSVSREKKERFSLILESASTNQTSMYLCASSFDRGLNQPQHFGDGTRLSIL.

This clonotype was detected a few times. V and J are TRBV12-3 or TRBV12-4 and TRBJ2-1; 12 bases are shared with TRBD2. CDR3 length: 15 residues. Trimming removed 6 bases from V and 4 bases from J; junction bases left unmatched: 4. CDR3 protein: CASRTSGGPYNEQFF. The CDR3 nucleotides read TGTGCCAGCAGGACTAGCGGGGGACCATACAATGAGCAGTTCTTC.

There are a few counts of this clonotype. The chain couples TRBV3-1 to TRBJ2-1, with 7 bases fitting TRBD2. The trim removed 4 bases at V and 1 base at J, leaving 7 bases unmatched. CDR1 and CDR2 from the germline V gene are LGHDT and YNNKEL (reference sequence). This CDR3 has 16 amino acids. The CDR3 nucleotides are TGTGCCAGCAGCCGATTTGCGGGAGTGTCCTACAATGAGCAGTTCTTC. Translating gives CASSRFAGVSYNEQFF.

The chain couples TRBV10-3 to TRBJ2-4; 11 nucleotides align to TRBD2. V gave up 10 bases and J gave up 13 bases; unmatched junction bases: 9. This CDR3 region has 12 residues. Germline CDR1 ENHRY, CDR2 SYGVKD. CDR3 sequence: CATLAGGQEQYF. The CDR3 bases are TGTGCCACCCTAGCGGGAGGCCAGGAGCAGTACTTC.

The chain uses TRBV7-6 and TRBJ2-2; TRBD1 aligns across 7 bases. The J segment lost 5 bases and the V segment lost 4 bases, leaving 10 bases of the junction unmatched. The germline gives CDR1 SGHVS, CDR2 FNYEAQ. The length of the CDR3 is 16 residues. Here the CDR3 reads CASSYLTGKYTGELFF. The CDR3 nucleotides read TGTGCCAGCAGCTACCTGACAGGGAAGTATACCGGGGAGCTGTTTTTT.

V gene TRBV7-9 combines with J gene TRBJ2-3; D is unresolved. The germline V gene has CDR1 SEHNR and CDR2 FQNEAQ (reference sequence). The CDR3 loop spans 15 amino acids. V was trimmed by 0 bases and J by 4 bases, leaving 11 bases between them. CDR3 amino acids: CASSLARPGPDTQYF. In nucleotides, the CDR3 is TGTGCCAGCAGCTTAGCCCGACCGGGCCCAGATACGCAGTATTTT. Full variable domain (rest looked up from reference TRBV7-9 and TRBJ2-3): DTGVSQNPRHKITKRGQNVTFRCDPISEHNRLYWYRQTLGQGPEFLTYFQNEAQLEKSRLLSDRFSAERPKGSFSTLEIQRTEQGDSAMYLCASSLARPGPDTQYFGPGTRLTVL.

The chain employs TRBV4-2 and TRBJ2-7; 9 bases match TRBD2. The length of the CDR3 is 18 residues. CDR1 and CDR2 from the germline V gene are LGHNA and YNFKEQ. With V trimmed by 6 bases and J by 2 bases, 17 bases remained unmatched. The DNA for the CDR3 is TGTGCCAGCAGGCCAAATACCACCCTAGCGGGAAAAACCTACGAGCAGTACTTC. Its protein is CASRPNTTLAGKTYEQYF.

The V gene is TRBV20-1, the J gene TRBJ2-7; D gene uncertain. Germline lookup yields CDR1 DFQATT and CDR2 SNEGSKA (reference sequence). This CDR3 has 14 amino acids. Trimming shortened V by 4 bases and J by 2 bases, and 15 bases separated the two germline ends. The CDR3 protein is CSATPKLATYEQYF. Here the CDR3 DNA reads TGCAGTGCTACCCCTAAGTTGGCCACCTACGAGCAGTACTTC.

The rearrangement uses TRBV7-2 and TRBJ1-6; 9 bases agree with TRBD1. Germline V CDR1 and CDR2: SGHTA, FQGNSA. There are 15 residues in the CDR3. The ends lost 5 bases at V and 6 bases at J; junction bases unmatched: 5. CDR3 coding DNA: TGTGCCAGCAGCCGCGGGACAGGGATTAATTCACCCCTCCACTTT. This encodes CASSRGTGINSPLHF.

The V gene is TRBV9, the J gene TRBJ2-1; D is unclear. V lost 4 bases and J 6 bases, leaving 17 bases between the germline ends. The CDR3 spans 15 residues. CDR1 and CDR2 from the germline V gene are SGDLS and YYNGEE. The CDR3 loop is CASSKDGVGINEQFF. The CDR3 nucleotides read TGTGCCAGCAGCAAAGATGGGGTGGGGATCAATGAGCAGTTCTTC.

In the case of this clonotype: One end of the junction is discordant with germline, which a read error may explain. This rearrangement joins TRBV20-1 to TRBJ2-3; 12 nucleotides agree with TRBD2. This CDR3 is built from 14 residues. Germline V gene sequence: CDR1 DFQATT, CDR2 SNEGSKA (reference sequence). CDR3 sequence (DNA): TGCAGTGCTAAACTAGCGGGGGGCACAAATACGCAGTATTTT. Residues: CSAKLAGGTNTQYF.

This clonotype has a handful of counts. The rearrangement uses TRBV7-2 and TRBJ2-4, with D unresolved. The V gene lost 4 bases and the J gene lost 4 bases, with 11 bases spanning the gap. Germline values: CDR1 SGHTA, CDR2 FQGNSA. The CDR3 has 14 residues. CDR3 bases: TGTGCCAGCAGCTCCTTAGCCCCTAAAAACATTCAGTACTTC. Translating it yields CASSSLAPKNIQYF.

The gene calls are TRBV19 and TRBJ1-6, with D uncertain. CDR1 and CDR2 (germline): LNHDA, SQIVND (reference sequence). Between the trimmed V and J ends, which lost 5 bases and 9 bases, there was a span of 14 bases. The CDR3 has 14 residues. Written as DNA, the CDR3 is TGTGCCAGTAGTTCGCGGAACCGTAGTTCACCCCTCCACTTT. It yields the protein CASSSRNRSSPLHF.

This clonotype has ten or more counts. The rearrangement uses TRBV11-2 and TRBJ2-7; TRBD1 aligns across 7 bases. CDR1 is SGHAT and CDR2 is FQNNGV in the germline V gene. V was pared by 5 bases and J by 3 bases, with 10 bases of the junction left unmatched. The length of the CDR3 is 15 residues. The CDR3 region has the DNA TGTGCCAGCAGCCCGATACAGGGGAAAGGCTACGAGCAGTACTTC. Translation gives CASSPIQGKGYEQYF.

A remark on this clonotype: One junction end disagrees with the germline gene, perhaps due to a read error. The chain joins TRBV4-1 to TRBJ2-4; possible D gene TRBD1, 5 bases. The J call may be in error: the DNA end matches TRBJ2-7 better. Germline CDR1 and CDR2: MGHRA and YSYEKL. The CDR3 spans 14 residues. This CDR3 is CANSQDPRAYEQYF. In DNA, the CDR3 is TGCGCCAACAGCCAAGATCCCAGGGCCTACGAGCAGTACTTC.

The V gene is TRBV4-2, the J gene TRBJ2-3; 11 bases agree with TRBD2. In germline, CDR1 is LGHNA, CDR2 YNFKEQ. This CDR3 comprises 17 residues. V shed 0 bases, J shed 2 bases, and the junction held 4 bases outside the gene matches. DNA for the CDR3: TGTGCCAGCAGCCAAGATGCTAGCGGGGGGCTCACAGATACGCAGTATTTT. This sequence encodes CASSQDASGGLTDTQYF.

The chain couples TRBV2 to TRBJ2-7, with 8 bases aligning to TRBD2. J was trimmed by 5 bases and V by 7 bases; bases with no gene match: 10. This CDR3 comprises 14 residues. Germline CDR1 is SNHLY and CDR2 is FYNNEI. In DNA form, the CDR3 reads TGTGCCAGCATAGAAGCGGGAGCCAGGAACGAGCAGTACTTC. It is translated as CASIEAGARNEQYF.

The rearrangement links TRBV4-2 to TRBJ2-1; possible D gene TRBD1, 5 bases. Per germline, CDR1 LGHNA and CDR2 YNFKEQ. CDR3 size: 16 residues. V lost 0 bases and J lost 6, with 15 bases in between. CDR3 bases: TGTGCCAGCAGCCAAGAATCAGGGTTCCGCCGCAATGAGCAGTTCTTC. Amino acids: CASSQESGFRRNEQFF.

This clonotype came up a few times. The CDR3 sequence: CASSQVTVNSYEQYF. The CDR3 DNA follows: TGTGCCAGCAGCCAAGTCACAGTCAACTCCTACGAGCAGTACTTC. This rearrangement joins TRBV14 to TRBJ2-7; D is unclear. The V gene's germline CDR1 is SGHDN and CDR2 FVKESK. The V end was cut by 1 base, the J end by 0 bases, with 10 bases between. This CDR3 is 15 amino acids long.

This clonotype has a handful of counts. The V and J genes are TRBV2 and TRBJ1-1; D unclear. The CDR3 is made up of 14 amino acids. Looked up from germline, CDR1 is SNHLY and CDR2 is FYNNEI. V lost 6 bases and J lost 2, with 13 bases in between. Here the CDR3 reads CASSYMGFNTEAFF. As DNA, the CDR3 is TGTGCCAGCAGCTATATGGGATTTAACACTGAAGCTTTCTTT.

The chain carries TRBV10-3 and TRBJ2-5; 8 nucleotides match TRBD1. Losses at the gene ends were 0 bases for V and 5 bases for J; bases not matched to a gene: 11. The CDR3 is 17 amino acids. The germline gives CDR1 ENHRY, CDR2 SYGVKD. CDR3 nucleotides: TGTGCCATCAGTGAGTCTCTACGGACAGGGACACTGGAGACCCAGTACTTC. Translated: CAISESLRTGTLETQYF.

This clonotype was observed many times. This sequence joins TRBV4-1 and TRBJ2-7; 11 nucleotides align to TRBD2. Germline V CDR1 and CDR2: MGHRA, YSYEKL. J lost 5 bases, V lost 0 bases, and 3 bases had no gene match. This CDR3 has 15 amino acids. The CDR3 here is CASSQDPLAGDEQYF. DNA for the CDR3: TGCGCCAGCAGCCAAGATCCACTAGCGGGAGACGAGCAGTACTTC.

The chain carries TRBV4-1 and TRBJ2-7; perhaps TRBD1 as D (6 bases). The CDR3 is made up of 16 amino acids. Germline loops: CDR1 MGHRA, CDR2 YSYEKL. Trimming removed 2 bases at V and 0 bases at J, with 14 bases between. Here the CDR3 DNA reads TGCGCCAGCAGCCAATACCTAGGGGGTAGCTCCTACGAGCAGTACTTC. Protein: CASSQYLGGSSYEQYF.

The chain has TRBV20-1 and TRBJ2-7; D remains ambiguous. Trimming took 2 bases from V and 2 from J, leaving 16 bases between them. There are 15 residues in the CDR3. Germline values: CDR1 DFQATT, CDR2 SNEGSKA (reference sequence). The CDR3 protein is CSARHMTALPYEQYF. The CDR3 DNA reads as TGCAGTGCTAGACACATGACGGCTCTCCCCTACGAGCAGTACTTC.

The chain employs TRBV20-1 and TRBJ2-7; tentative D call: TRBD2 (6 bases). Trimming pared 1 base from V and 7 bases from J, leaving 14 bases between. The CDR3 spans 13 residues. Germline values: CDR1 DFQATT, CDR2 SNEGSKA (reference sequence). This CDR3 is CSARGLGLVEQYF. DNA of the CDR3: TGCAGTGCTAGAGGACTAGGTTTGGTTGAGCAGTACTTC.

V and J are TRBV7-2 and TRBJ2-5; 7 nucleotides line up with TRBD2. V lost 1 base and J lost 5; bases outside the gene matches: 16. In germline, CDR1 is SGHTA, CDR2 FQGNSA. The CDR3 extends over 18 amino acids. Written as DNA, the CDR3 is TGTGCCAGCAGCTTAGAACGTGGCGGGGGAGCACGTGGGGAGACCCAGTACTTC. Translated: CASSLERGGGARGETQYF.